The rows below give T cell receptor beta chains drawn from one sample of a study of blood T cell repertoires in COVID-19. Assay: immunoSEQ multiplex PCR; the TCRdb copy retains only in-frame clones and omits some. The sample carries 160,000 or so clones, 81% recorded once. Source material: PBMCs or T cells enriched from blood (not recorded which). Receptors originate from a woman in her thirties or forties with acute COVID-19. Each CDR3 is given without its conserved first and last residue. The order of the fields is V gene, CDR3 protein.

v_gene: TRBV12-3/TRBV12-4
CDR3aa: ASSSGSAEQF

v_gene: TRBV2
CDR3aa: ASSQRLAREQF

v_gene: TRBV10-3
CDR3aa: AISVSGDSAYGYT

v_gene: TRBV18
CDR3aa: ASSPRNTEAF

v_gene: TRBV5-1
CDR3aa: ASSSTLAAAPYNEQF

v_gene: TRBV5-1
CDR3aa: ASSFERGYEQY

v_gene: TRBV6-1
CDR3aa: ASSEGEVSFLPTDTQY

v_gene: TRBV11-2
CDR3aa: ASSLSDLGLRTQY

v_gene: TRBV29-1
CDR3aa: SVGTGHNTGELF

v_gene: TRBV19
CDR3aa: ASSTFNNEQF

v_gene: TRBV7-8
CDR3aa: ASSTDVTPYPGTASTDTQY

v_gene: TRBV6-4
CDR3aa: ASSRDTYNEQF

v_gene: TRBV6-5
CDR3aa: ASSYSAGDGYT

v_gene: TRBV4-1
CDR3aa: ASSPGLADNEQF

v_gene: TRBV7-9
CDR3aa: ASSLAGRSTEAF

v_gene: TRBV7-3
CDR3aa: ASSLAREDEQF